The next 5 T cell receptor beta chains were all read from a single sample in a study of shared clonotypes between healthy human individuals. Assay: immunoSEQ multiplex PCR; the TCRdb copy retains only in-frame clones and omits some. The table includes roughly 2.6 million clones, just over 90% detected once. Sequenced input: naive CD4+ T cells sorted from blood. Subset indicated: CD45RA+ positively selected. These TCRs come from a man younger than 35 in good health.

A remark on this clone: Other DNA sequences from this sample encode an identical CDR3 as well. The CDR3 region has the DNA TGTGCCAGCAGAACCGGGACAGGAGCCTACGAGCAGTACTTC. Residues: CASRTGTGAYEQYF. V is TRBV6-1 and J is TRBJ2-7; 8 bases are shared with TRBD1. V lost 6 bases, J lost 2 bases, and 6 bases stayed unmatched. CDR1 and CDR2 from the germline V gene are MNHNS and SASEGT. The CDR3 spans 14 residues.

With respect to this clone: Other DNA sequences in the same sample also yield this CDR3. The chain couples TRBV6-5 to TRBJ1-2; TRBD1 aligns across 11 bases. This CDR3 has 14 residues. CDR1 and CDR2 (germline): MNHEY, SVGAGI. Trimming at V came to 8 bases and at J to 1 base, leaving 3 bases not matched to a gene. CDR3 in amino acids: CASSGTGGNYGYTF. CDR3 sequence (DNA): TGTGCCAGCTCAGGGACAGGGGGTAACTATGGCTACACCTTC.

This sequence joins TRBV18 and TRBJ2-3, with unresolved D. The CDR3 consists of 14 residues. Germline V lookup: CDR1 KGHSH, CDR2 LQKENI. The germline V and J ends were trimmed by 5 bases and 3 bases, with 12 bases remaining between them. CDR3 DNA sequence: TGTGCCAGCTCAGACGGACCCCTAACAGATACGCAGTATTTT. This gives the protein CASSDGPLTDTQYF. Complete variable domain (other parts from reference TRBV18 and TRBJ2-3): NAGVMQNPRHLVRRRGQEARLRCSPMKGHSHVYWYRQLPEEGLKFMVYLQKENIIDESGMPKERFSAEFPKEGPSILRIQQVVRGDSAAYFCASSDGPLTDTQYFGPGTRLTVL.

The chain is built from TRBV7-8 and TRBJ2-7, with 7 bases matching TRBD1. J was trimmed by 4 bases and V by 5 bases; bases with no gene match: 8. The CDR3 sequence is 14 residues long. Germline CDR1 reads SGHVS; CDR2 reads FQNEAQ. CDR3 region: CASSLYRGLYEQYF. In DNA, the CDR3 is TGTGCCAGCAGCCTGTACAGGGGCTTGTACGAGCAGTACTTC.

The rearrangement links TRBV2 to TRBJ2-1; D unresolved. Per the germline V gene, CDR1 is SNHLY and CDR2 is FYNNEI. This CDR3 has 12 residues. With 4 bases removed from V and 8 bases from J, the gap between germline ends came to 9 bases. CDR3 in DNA: TGTGCCAGCAGTGGTCTAGTTCATGAGCAGTTCTTC. Translation: CASSGLVHEQFF.